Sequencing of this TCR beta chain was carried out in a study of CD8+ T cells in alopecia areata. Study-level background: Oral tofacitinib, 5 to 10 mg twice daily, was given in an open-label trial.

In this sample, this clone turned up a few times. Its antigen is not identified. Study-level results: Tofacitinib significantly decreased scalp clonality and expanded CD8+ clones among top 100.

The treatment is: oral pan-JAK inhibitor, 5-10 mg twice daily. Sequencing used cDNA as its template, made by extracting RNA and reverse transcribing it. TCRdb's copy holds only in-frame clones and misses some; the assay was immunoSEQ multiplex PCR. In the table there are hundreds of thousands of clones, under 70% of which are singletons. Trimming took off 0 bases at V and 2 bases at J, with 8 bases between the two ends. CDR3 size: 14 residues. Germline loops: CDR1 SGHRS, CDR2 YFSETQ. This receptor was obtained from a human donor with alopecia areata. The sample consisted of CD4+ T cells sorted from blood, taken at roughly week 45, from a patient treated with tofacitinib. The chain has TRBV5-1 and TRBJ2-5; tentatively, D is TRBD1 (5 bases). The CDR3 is CASSLVREQETQYF. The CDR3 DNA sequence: TGCGCCAGCAGCTTGGTCAGGGAACAAGAGACCCAGTACTTC.